This paragraph reports one T cell receptor beta chain. Original handling: Reference gene primer amplification gave estimated nucleated cell counts. Using immunoSEQ multiplex PCR, the repertoire was profiled, and TCRdb retains in-frame clones only, with some absent. V, J and clone size were drawn from that table, and D and trimming were deduced from the DNA. The data contain 300,000 to 350,000 clones, 70% to 90% of them singletons. This record belongs to a study of blood T cell repertoires in COVID-19. Looking at the study overall: PBMCs, B-cell-depleted T cells, or T cells were the source of the cDNA or gDNA that made up the material.

V was clipped by 5 bases and J by 1 base; unmatched bases: 3. Germline assignment: CDR1 SGHTA and CDR2 FQGNSA. The CDR3 length is 15 residues. All enrollees were roughly 18 to 100 years old and from 25 or so US areas. This sequence was found in a man aged 30 to 45 who had recovered from COVID-19. The chain joins TRBV7-2 to TRBJ2-1; 9 bases align to TRBD2. Sequencing input: PBMCs or T cells enriched from blood (not recorded which). DNA of the CDR3: TGTGCCAGCAGCCCCACTAGCGGGTCCTACAATGAGCAGTTCTTC. Translating gives CASSPTSGSYNEQFF.